The clone carrying this T cell receptor (beta chain) was found once. This record belongs to a study of blood T cell repertoires in COVID-19. CDR1 is SGHRS and CDR2 is YFSETQ in the germline V gene. This CDR3 comprises 17 residues. V gave up 0 bases and J gave up 5 bases; unmatched junction bases: 7. In the authors' workflow: Reference gene primer amplification gave nucleated cell count estimates. Repertoires were generated with immunoSEQ multiplex PCR, while TCRdb's copy carries only in-frame clones and drops some. The DNA was the basis for D and trimming; V, J and clone size are from that table. The sample includes approximately 220,000 clones, 81% of them seen just once.

The origin of this receptor is a woman aged 80 or over with acute or convalescent COVID-19. What was sequenced was peripheral blood. This chain connects TRBV5-1 to TRBJ1-4; 10 positions match TRBD1. Here the CDR3 reads CASSLAWTGGLNEKLFF. The DNA for the CDR3 is TGCGCCAGCAGCTTGGCATGGACAGGGGGGTTGAATGAAAAACTGTTTTTT. The variable domain in full, with the rest retrieved from reference TRBV5-1 and TRBJ1-4, is KAGVTQTPRYLIKTRGQQVTLSCSPISGHRSVSWYQQTPGQGLQFLFEYFSETQRNKGNFPGRFSGRQFSNSRSEMNVSTLELGDSALYLCASSLAWTGGLNEKLFFGSGTQLSVL.